This T cell receptor (beta chain) was recorded in a study of blood T cell repertoires in COVID-19. Whole-study context: Both acute and convalescent COVID-19 samples were obtained from the United States, Italy and Spain. Nucleic acid was either cDNA or gDNA, and it came from T cells, B-cell-depleted T cells, or PBMCs.

Per the study methods: Estimates of nucleated cell counts were drawn from the amplification of reference gene primers. Data came from immunoSEQ multiplex PCR; TCRdb stores just in-frame clones and leaves some out. D and trimming come from the DNA, and the V and J calls and clone size come from that table. The top ten clones hold about 5.5% of a sample with about 39,000 clones, 65% to 90% of them seen once. The germline V and J ends were trimmed by 5 bases and 5 bases, with 12 bases remaining between them. CDR3 size: 13 residues. The genes are TRBV12-3 or TRBV12-4 and TRBJ1-1, with D maybe TRBD1 (5 bases). Sequenced material: peripheral blood. This TCR came from a man in his forties with active COVID-19. CDR3 nucleotides: TGTGCCAGCAGTAGTGGGGCAAGGACTGAAGCTTTCTTT. This sequence encodes CASSSGARTEAFF.